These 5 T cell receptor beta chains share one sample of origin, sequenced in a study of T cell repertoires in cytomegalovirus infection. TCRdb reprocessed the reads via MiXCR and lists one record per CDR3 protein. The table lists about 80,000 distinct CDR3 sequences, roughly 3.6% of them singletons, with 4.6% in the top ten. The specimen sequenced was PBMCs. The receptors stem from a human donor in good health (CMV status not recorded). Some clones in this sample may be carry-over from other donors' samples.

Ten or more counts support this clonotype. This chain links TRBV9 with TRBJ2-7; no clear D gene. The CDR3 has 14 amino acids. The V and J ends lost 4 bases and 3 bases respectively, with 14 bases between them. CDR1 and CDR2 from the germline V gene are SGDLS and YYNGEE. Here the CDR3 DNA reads TGTGCCAGCAGCTCCTCGGGTGTTGGCTACGAGCAGTACTTC. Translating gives CASSSSGVGYEQYF.

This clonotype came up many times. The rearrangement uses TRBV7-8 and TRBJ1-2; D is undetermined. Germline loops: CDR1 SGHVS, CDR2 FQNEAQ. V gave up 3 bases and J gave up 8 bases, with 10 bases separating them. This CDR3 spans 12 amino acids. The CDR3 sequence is CASSFYQGGYTF. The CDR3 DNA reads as TGTGCCAGCAGCTTTTACCAAGGGGGCTACACCTTC.

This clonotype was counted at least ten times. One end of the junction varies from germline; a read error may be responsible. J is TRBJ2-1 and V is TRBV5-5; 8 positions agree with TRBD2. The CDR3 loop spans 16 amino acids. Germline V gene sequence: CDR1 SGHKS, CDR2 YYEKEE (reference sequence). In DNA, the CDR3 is TGTGTCAGCAGCTTGTATCAAGCACGGGGGGGCAATGAGCAGTTCTTC. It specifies CVSSLYQARGGNEQFF.

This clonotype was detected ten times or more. The CDR3 reads CASSFRPGSSLEQFF. CDR3 nucleotides: TGTGCCAGCAGCTTTCGGCCAGGGTCGAGTTTAGAGCAGTTCTTC. The chain joins TRBV7-2 to TRBJ2-1, with D maybe TRBD1 (5 bases). The CDR3 is made up of 15 amino acids. V lost 3 bases and J lost 10, with 19 bases in between. Per the germline V gene, CDR1 is SGHTA and CDR2 is FQGNSA.

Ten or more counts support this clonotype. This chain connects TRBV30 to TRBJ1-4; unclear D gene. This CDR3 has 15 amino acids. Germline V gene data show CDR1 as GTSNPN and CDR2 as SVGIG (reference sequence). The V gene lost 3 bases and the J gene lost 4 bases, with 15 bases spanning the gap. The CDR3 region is CAWRTSSLRNEKLFF. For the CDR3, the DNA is TGTGCCTGGAGGACCTCTTCGTTGCGTAATGAAAAACTGTTTTTT.